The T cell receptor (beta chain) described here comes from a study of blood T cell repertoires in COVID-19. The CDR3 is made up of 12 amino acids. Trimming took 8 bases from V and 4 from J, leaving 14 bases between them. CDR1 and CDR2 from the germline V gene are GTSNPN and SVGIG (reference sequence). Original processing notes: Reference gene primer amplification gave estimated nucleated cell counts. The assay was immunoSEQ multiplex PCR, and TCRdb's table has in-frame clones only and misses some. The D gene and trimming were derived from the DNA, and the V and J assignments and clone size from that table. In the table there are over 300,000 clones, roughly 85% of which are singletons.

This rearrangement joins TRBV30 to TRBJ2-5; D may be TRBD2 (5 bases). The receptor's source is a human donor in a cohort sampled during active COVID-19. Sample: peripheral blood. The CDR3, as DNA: TGTGCCCACACCCGGGGTGGAGAGACCCAGTACTTC. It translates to CAHTRGGETQYF.